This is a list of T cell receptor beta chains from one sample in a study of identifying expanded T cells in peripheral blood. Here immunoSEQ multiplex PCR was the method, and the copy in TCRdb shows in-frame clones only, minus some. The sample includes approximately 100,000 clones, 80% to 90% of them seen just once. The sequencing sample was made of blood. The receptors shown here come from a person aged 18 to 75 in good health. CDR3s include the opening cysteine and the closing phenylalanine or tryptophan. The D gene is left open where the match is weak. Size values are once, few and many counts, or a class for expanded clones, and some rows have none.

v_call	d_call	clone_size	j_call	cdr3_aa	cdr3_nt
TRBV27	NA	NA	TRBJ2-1	CASSLGQGRNEQFF	TGTGCCAGCAGTTTAGGCCAGGGAAGGAATGAGCAGTTCTTC
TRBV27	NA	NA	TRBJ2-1	CASSPTLFYNEQFF	TGTGCCAGCAGTCCGACCTTGTTCTACAATGAGCAGTTCTTC
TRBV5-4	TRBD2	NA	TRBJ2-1	CASSHGTSGAGDEQFF	TGTGCCAGCAGCCACGGAACGAGCGGGGCCGGGGATGAGCAGTTCTTC
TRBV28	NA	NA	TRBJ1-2	CASSGRDLFNYGYTF	TGTGCCAGCAGTGGCCGGGACCTTTTTAACTATGGCTACACCTTC
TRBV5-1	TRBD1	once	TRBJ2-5	CASSPTGQGIQETQYF	TGCGCCAGCAGCCCCACCGGACAGGGAATCCAAGAGACCCAGTACTTC
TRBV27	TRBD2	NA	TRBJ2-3	CASSGSGGSSDTQYF	TGTGCCAGCAGTGGTAGCGGGGGGTCTTCAGATACGCAGTATTTT
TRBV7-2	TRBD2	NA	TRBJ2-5	CASSLNSVAGGAETQYF	TGTGCCAGCAGCCTAAACTCAGTGGCGGGGGGGGCGGAGACCCAGTACTTC
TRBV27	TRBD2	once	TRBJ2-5	CASSGGDWTQYF	TGTGCCAGCTCGGGGGGAGACTGGACCCAGTACTTC
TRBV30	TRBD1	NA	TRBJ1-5	CAWSAGQPNQPQHF	TGTGCCTGGAGTGCGGGACAGCCCAATCAGCCCCAGCATTTT
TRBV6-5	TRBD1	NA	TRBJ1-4	CASSTGALNEKLFF	TGTGCCAGCAGTACAGGGGCGCTTAATGAAAAACTGTTTTTT
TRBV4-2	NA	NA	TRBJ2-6	CASSQERQSGANVLTF	TGTGCCAGCAGCCAAGAGAGGCAGTCTGGGGCCAACGTCCTGACTTTC